This T cell receptor beta chain is from a study of blood T cell repertoires in COVID-19. The germline V gene encodes CDR1 MNHNY and CDR2 SVGAGI (reference sequence). The ends lost 7 bases at V and 6 bases at J; junction bases unmatched: 10. There are 17 residues in the CDR3. Clones were sequenced by immunoSEQ multiplex PCR, and TCRdb holds only the in-frame ones, with some missing. The repertoire consists of over 200,000 clones, with roughly 86% occurring once and the leading ten covering less than 3.5%. The chain uses TRBV6-6 and TRBJ2-1, with 15 nucleotides matching TRBD2. Source material: peripheral blood. The sequence came from an older woman with acute or convalescent COVID-19. The CDR3 DNA sequence: TGTGCCAGCAATCGACGGACTAGCGGGGGGGCCGGCAATGAGCAGTTCTTC. Its translation is CASNRRTSGGAGNEQFF.